This T cell receptor beta chain was recorded in a study of cytomegalovirus exposure and HLA in healthy donors. Amplification used 60 Vbeta primers and 13 Jbeta primers. Some clones are missing from TCRdb's copy, which holds only in-frame ones; the method was immunoSEQ multiplex PCR. The data hold about 150,000 clones, with roughly 80% observed a single time. The CDR3 runs 13 residues. The germline V gene has CDR1 MNHEY and CDR2 SMNVEV (reference sequence). Sequencing was performed on PBMCs. V usage is TRBV27 and J usage is TRBJ2-5; D is ambiguous. The end of the DNA fits TRBJ2-7 better, so the J call may be wrong. The receptor's source is a woman between 40 and 50 years old in good health and CMV-seronegative. The CDR3 DNA follows: TGTGCCAGCAGTTTATACCCCTCCTACGAGCAGTACTTC. Protein product: CASSLYPSYEQYF.